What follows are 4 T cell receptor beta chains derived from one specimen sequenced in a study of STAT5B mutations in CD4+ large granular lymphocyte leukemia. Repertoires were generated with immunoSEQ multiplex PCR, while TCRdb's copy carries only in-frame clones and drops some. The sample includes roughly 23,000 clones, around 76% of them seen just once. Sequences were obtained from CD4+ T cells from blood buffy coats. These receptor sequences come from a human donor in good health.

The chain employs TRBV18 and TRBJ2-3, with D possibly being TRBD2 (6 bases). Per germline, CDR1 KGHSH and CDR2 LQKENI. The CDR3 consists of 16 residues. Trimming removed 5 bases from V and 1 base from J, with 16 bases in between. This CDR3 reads CASSLPSPGGTDTQYF. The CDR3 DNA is TGTGCCAGCTCATTACCATCCCCGGGGGGCACAGATACGCAGTATTTT.

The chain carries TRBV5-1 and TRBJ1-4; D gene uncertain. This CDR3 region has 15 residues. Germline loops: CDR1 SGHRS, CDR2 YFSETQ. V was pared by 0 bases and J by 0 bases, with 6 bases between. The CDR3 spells CASSLGFPTNEKLFF. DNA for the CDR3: TGCGCCAGCAGCTTGGGTTTCCCAACTAATGAAAAACTGTTTTTT.

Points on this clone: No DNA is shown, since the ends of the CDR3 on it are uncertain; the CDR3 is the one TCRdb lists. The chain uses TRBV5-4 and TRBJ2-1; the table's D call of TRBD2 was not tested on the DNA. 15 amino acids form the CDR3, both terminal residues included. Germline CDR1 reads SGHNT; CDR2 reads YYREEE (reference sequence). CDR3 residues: CASSIEWGSGSRPFF.

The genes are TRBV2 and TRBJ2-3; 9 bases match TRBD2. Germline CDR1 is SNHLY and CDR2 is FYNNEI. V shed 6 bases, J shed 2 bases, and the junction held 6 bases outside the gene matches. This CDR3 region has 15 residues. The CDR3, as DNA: TGTGCCAGCAGAGCCGCGGGGGGGAACACAGATACGCAGTATTTT. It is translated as CASRAAGGNTDTQYF. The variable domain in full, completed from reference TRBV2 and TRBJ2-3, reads EPEVTQTPSHQVTQMGQEVILRCVPISNHLYFYWYRQILGQKVEFLVSFYNNEISEKSEIFDDQFSVERPDGSNFTLKIRSTKLEDSAMYFCASRAAGGNTDTQYFGPGTRLTVL.